Below are 11 T cell receptor beta chains sequenced from a single sample in a study of Graves' ophthalmopathy and Graves' hyperthyroidism. Amplifying from RNA transcripts, the study obtained TCR beta CDR3 regions. First-round RT-PCR employed HTBI primers, with a second-round multiplex PCR after it. TCRdb re-analysed the multiplex PCR reads in MiXCR, keeping a single row per CDR3 protein. The sample gives about 410,000 distinct CDR3 sequences, roughly 18% of which show up once; around 1.5% is in the top ten. The sequenced sample was peripheral blood. Receptors originate from a woman younger than 35 with Graves' ophthalmopathy.

This clonotype was seen repeatedly, ten times or more. The chain employs TRBV6-2 or TRBV6-3 and TRBJ2-2, with a tentative D call TRBD2 (6 bases). The CDR3 is made up of 14 amino acids. V lost 7 bases and J 8 bases, leaving 17 bases between the germline ends. The V gene's germline CDR1 is MNHEY and CDR2 SVGEGT. CDR3 nucleotides: TGTGCCAGCACTCCGGGACTGGTTCCGGGGGAGCTGTTTTTT. Translated, it gives CASTPGLVPGELFF.

Many counts were recorded for this clonotype. The CDR3 loop reads CASSWGQGSPLHF. The DNA for the CDR3 is TGTGCCAGCAGCTGGGGGCAGGGTTCACCCCTCCACTTT. The chain recombines TRBV6-2 or TRBV6-3 with TRBJ1-6; TRBD1 is a possible D gene (6 bases). Trimming stripped 6 bases from V and 9 bases from J, with 12 bases between. Looked up from germline, CDR1 is MNHEY and CDR2 is SVGEGT. This CDR3 region has 13 residues.

This clonotype was seen more than once but under ten times. The CDR3 is CASSLRSSSGRPNQPQHF. The DNA of the CDR3 is TGTGCCAGCAGTTTGAGATCCTCGTCGGGCAGACCTAATCAGCCCCAGCATTTT. This chain joins TRBV6-2 or TRBV6-3 and TRBJ1-5; D is unresolved. Germline V gene data show CDR1 as MNHEY and CDR2 as SVGEGT. V lost 4 bases to trimming and J lost 4 bases, with 23 bases between them. The CDR3 consists of 18 residues.

This clonotype appeared many times. The chain uses TRBV4-3 and TRBJ1-6; D ambiguous. This CDR3 has 16 residues. With 1 base removed from V and 7 bases from J, the gap between germline ends came to 14 bases. Germline assignment: CDR1 LGHNA and CDR2 YSLEER. The CDR3 region has the DNA TGCGCCAGCAGCCAAGGGAAGGGAGCCGTAAATTCACCCCTCCACTTT. Translated, it gives CASSQGKGAVNSPLHF.

This clonotype was counted between two and nine times. The V and J genes are TRBV30 and TRBJ1-2; 8 bases map to TRBD1. CDR1 is GTSNPN, CDR2 SVGIG, per germline (reference sequence). CDR3 length equals 14 residues. Trimming took 3 bases from V and 4 from J; bases not matched to a gene: 7. The CDR3 sequence: CAWSAIGTGYGYTF. Here the CDR3 DNA reads TGTGCCTGGAGCGCAATCGGGACAGGCTATGGCTACACCTTC.

The V gene is TRBV19, the J gene TRBJ2-2; 7 positions match TRBD2. V lost 1 base to trimming and J lost 6 bases; unmatched junction nucleotides: 8. The germline CDR1 and CDR2 sequences are LNHDA and SQIVND (reference sequence). This CDR3 is built from 16 residues. This CDR3 reads CASSIAREVGPGELFF. CDR3 DNA: TGTGCCAGTAGTATAGCCCGGGAGGTTGGACCCGGGGAGCTGTTTTTT.

This clonotype came up a few times. This chain links TRBV6-1 with TRBJ2-4, with TRBD2 matching 8 bases. The CDR3 has 14 residues. Germline-derived CDR1 and CDR2 are MNHNS and SASEGT. The V segment lost 10 bases and the J segment 7 bases; nucleotides outside the gene matches: 12. The CDR3 spells CATHISGSRNIQYF. DNA of the CDR3: TGTGCCACTCACATCAGCGGGAGTCGCAACATTCAGTACTTC.

This clonotype was counted many times. As DNA, the CDR3 is TGTGCCAGTAGTATGGGCAGGGGAGAGACCCAGTACTTC. Amino acid sequence: CASSMGRGETQYF. The chain is built from TRBV19 and TRBJ2-5, with D possibly matching TRBD1 (6 bases). The CDR3 is 13 amino acids. CDR1 is LNHDA and CDR2 is SQIVND in the germline V gene (reference sequence). V lost 3 bases to trimming and J lost 4 bases, with 9 bases between them.

The chain couples TRBV6-2 or TRBV6-3 to TRBJ2-5; a possible D gene is TRBD2 (5 bases). The CDR3 has 13 residues. Trimming removed 6 bases from V and 5 bases from J, with 13 bases in between. The germline gives CDR1 MNHEY, CDR2 SVGEGT. CDR3 nucleotide sequence: TGTGCCAGCAGCAACAGCGGTTGGGAGACCCAGTACTTC. This encodes CASSNSGWETQYF.

This clonotype was counted only a few times. This rearrangement joins TRBV6-1 to TRBJ2-5; TRBD2 matches 8 bases. In germline, CDR1 is MNHNS, CDR2 SASEGT. This CDR3 has 14 residues. V was clipped by 10 bases and J by 5 bases; unmatched bases: 12. The CDR3 here is CATTSRGGGETQYF. The CDR3 nucleotides read TGTGCCACCACCTCCCGGGGGGGCGGTGAGACCCAGTACTTC.

This clonotype was detected ten times or more. The chain joins TRBV11-2 to TRBJ2-7, with D possibly being TRBD1 or TRBD2 (5 bases each). The CDR3 contains 16 residues. V dropped 1 base and J dropped 2 bases, with 15 bases sitting between them. The germline CDR1 and CDR2 sequences are SGHAT and FQNNGV. The CDR3 nucleotides are TGTGCCAGCAGCTTAGGGTCGGGGCCCGCCCCCTACGAGCAGTACTTC. This encodes CASSLGSGPAPYEQYF.